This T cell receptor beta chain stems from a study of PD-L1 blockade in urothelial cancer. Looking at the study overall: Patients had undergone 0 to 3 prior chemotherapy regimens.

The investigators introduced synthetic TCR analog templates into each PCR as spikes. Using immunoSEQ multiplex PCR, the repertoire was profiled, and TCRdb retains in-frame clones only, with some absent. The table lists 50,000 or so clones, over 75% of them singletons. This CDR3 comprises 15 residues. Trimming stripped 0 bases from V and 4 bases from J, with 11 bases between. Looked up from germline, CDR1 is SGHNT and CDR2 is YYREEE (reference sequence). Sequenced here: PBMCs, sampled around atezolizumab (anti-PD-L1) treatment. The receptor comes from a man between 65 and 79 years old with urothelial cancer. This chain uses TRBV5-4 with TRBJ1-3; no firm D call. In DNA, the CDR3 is TGTGCCAGCAGCTTGGATGCTCCGGTGGGAAACACCATATATTTT. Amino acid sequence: CASSLDAPVGNTIYF.